These 4 T cell receptor beta chains share one sample of origin, sequenced in a study of blood T cell repertoires in COVID-19. Sequencing used immunoSEQ multiplex PCR; TCRdb keeps in-frame clones, though not all of them. This sample carries under 80,000 clones, around 87% of them seen once, and the ten largest clones take 6.6%. The specimen was peripheral blood. The receptors originated from a man in his sixties with acute or convalescent COVID-19.

This chain links TRBV7-9 with TRBJ2-3, with 7 bases lining up with TRBD1. Germline loops: CDR1 SEHNR, CDR2 FQNEAQ (reference sequence). The V segment lost 4 bases and the J segment 6 bases; nucleotides outside the gene matches: 13. The CDR3 length is 16 residues. This CDR3 reads CASSSDRDRHVDTQYF. The CDR3 DNA reads as TGTGCCAGCAGCTCCGACCGGGACAGACATGTGGATACGCAGTATTTT.

The chain is built from TRBV29-1 and TRBJ2-3, with D perhaps TRBD2 (5 bases). The V gene's germline CDR1 is SQVTM and CDR2 ANQGSEA. CDR3 size: 10 residues. The germline V and J ends were trimmed by 7 bases and 3 bases, with 5 bases remaining between them. The CDR3 sequence: CSGGTDTQYF. CDR3 sequence (DNA): TGCAGCGGCGGGACAGATACGCAGTATTTT.

This clone occurred a few times. The chain links TRBV5-1 to TRBJ2-2, with 8 bases lining up with TRBD1. The CDR3 length is 14 residues. CDR1 SGHRS and CDR2 YFSETQ come from the germline V gene. V shed 4 bases and J 6 bases; nucleotides not matched to a gene: 5. The DNA for the CDR3 is TGCGCCAGCAGCGTCTCACAGGGGGCCGGGGAGCTGTTTTTT. This sequence encodes CASSVSQGAGELFF.

The chain recombines TRBV7-8 with TRBJ2-3; the match to TRBD2 covers 14 bases. V lost 5 bases to trimming and J lost 2 bases; unmatched junction nucleotides: 12. Germline V gives CDR1 SGHVS, CDR2 FQNEAQ. This CDR3 is built from 19 residues. The CDR3 sequence: CASSRGLAGGRSPTDTQYF. DNA of the CDR3: TGTGCCAGCAGCCGAGGACTAGCGGGGGGCCGATCACCCACAGATACGCAGTATTTT.